This entry is about one TCR beta chain. What it binds is unknown. CDR1 and CDR2 from the germline V gene are PRHDT and FYEKMQ (reference sequence). This CDR3 contains 14 residues. V gave up 4 bases and J gave up 2 bases; unmatched junction bases: 5. It was 150 to 250 ng DNA, 33,000 or so T cell genomes, that sorted-subset replicate PCRs used. Clones were sequenced by immunoSEQ multiplex PCR, and TCRdb holds only the in-frame ones, with some missing. The sample yields approximately 640,000 clones, about nine tenths seen once. The source of the sample is a study of shared clonotypes between healthy human individuals. Study-level results: Researchers sampled blood only, noting tissue repertoires likely differ. Naive subsets generally exceeded memory subsets in estimated richness.

The rearrangement links TRBV13 to TRBJ2-7, with 7 bases matching TRBD1. The sequenced sample was memory CD8+ T cells from PBMCs. Subset reported: CD45RO+ cells pooled with CCR7-negative TemRA cells. The TCR sequence derives from a young man in good health. Some clones in this sample may be carry-over from other donors' samples. CDR3 residues: CASSYGQAAYEQYF. The CDR3 nucleotides read TGTGCCAGCAGCTACGGACAGGCGGCCTACGAGCAGTACTTC.